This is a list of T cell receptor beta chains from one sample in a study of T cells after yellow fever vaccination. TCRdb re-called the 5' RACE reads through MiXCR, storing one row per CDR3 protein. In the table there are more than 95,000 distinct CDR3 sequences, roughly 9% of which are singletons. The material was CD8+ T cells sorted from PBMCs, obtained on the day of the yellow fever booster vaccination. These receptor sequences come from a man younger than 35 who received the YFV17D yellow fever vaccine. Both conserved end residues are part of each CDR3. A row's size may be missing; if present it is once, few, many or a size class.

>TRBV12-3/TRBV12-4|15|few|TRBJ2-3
CASLPWSGDTDTQYF
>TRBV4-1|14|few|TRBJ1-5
CASSQPGPDQPQHF
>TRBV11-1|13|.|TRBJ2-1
CASRDPQGNEQFF
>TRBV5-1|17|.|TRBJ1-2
CASSSTLLQGIRHGYTF
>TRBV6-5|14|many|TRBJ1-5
CASKSLTGEQPQHF
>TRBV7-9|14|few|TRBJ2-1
CASSPRQGENEQFF
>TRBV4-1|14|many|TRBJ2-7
CASSQGQGKGEQYF
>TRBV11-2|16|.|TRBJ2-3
CASSLVPTGGLDTQYF
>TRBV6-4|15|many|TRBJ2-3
CASSDSIGGPDTQYF
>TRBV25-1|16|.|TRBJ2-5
CASSVQGAGLIETQYF
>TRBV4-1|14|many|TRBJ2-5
CASSQVRGQETQYF
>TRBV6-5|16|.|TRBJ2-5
CASSLLAGGPQETQYF
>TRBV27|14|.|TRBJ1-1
CASSPGTLNTEAFF
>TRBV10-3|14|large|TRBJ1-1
CAISESRRFTEAFF
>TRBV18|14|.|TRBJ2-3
CASSPPSGDDTQYF
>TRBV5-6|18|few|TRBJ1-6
CASSDSTVPGSYNSPLHF
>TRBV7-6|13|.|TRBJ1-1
CASSAHAGTEAFF
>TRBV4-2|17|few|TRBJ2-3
CASSHSVAGGSTDTQYF
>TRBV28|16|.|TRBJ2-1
CASSLYAGSTYNEQFF
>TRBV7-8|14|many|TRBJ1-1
CASSSRLLFAEAFF
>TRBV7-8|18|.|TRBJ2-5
CASSLIRGWGRDQETQYF
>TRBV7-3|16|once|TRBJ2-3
CASSPAGGGATDTQYF
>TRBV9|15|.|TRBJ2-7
CASSVGGGLSYEQYF
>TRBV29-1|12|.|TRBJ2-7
CSVELRDYEQYF
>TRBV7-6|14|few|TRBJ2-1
CASSGLGAYNEQFF
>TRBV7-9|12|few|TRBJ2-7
CASAGTGVEQYF
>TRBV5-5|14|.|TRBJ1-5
CASSFRALNQPQHF
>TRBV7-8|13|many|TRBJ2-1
CASSATGDDEQFF
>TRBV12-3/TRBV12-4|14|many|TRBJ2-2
CASSTGTSPGELFF
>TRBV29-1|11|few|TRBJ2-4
CSGTAKNIQYF
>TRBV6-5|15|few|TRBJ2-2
CASSYSGQHTGELFF
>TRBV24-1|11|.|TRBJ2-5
CATGLGEIQYF
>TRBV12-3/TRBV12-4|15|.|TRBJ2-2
CASSSADTRAGELFF
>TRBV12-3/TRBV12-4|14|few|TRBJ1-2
CASSLVVQIYGYTF
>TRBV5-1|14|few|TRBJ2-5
CASSPSEGSETQYF
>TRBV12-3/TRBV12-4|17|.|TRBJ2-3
CASSFGEGAIVVDTQYF
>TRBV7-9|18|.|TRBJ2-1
CASSIGTSGGSSYNEQFF
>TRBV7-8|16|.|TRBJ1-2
CASSLGVLDRVYGYTF
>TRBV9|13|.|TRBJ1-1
CASSGTANTEAFF
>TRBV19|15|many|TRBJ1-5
CASRPGTGAPEPQHF
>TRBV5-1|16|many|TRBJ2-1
CASSPLTGGIYNEQFF
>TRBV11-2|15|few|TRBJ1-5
CASSSDSYSNQPQHF
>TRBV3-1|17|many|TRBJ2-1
CASSPPSGTGTTNEQFF
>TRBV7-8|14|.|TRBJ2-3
CASSEGGLTDTQYF
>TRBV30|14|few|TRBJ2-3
CAWSYRGFTDTQYF
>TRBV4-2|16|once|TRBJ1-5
CASSQAAGGSIEPQHF
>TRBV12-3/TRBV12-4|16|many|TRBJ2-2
CASSPSTAGVFGELFF
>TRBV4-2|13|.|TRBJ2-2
CASSQDNTGELFF
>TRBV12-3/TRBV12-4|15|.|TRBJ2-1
CASRLDGLSYNEQFF